This TCR beta chain was identified during a study of blood T cell repertoires in COVID-19. Participant age was roughly 18 to 100 years, and participants resided in fewer than 30 US areas. The CDR3 loop spans 20 amino acids. Germline lookup yields CDR1 LGHDT and CDR2 YNNKEL (reference sequence). J gave up 4 bases and V 1 base, and 17 bases lay outside the gene matches. Profiling relied on immunoSEQ multiplex PCR, and the TCRdb table lists in-frame clones only, not all of them. The sample carries just under 250,000 clones, about 89% recorded once. Sample: PBMCs or T cells enriched from blood (not recorded which). V usage is TRBV3-1 (or the pseudogene TRBV3-2) and J usage is TRBJ2-5, with 11 bases that match TRBD2. The sequence was obtained from a woman aged 25 to 39 who had recovered from COVID-19. CDR3 loop: CASSQGGGASGRISGETQYF. The CDR3 nucleotides are TGTGCCAGCAGCCAAGGTGGAGGAGCTAGCGGGAGGATTTCGGGAGAGACCCAGTACTTC.